The present T cell receptor beta chain was sequenced within a study of blood T cell repertoires in COVID-19. Turning to the study itself: The origin of the acute and convalescent COVID-19 samples was the United States, Italy and Spain. The analysed material was cDNA or gDNA that came from T cells, B-cell-depleted T cells, or PBMCs.

Original analysis: Amplification of reference gene primers was used by the study to estimate nucleated cell counts. Generated by immunoSEQ multiplex PCR, the TCRdb table keeps only in-frame clones and is missing some. That table is the source of V, J and clone size, and D and trimming were worked out from the DNA. This table holds around 140,000 clones, around 82% found once. The J segment lost 2 bases and the V segment lost 7 bases, leaving 11 bases of the junction unmatched. This CDR3 spans 19 amino acids. Germline V gene sequence: CDR1 ENHRY, CDR2 SYGVKD. Specimen: peripheral blood. The receptor was derived from a woman aged 55-75 years with acute or convalescent COVID-19. V usage is TRBV10-3 and J usage is TRBJ2-6; 13 bases align to TRBD2. CDR3 protein: CAITAGLAGDLAGANVLTF. CDR3 nucleotides: TGTGCCATCACCGCAGGACTAGCGGGAGACTTAGCTGGGGCCAACGTCCTGACTTTC.